Below, 28 T cell receptor beta chains from the same sample are listed, as sequenced in a study of OX40 agonist ivuxolimab in advanced cancers. Data came from immunoSEQ multiplex PCR; TCRdb stores just in-frame clones and leaves some out. The sample yields roughly 97,000 clones, about 86% seen once. This material consisted of CD4+ or CD8+ T cells sorted from blood, taken in a trial of the OX40 agonist ivuxolimab. The source of these receptors is an adult with an advanced solid tumor such as melanoma, head and neck, liver or kidney cancer.

The gene calls are TRBV10-3 and TRBJ1-5, with D tentatively TRBD1 (6 bases). This CDR3 is 16 amino acids long. CDR1 ENHRY and CDR2 SYGVKD come from the germline V gene. V lost 3 bases, J lost 4 bases, and 16 bases lay in between. CDR3 in DNA: TGTGCCATCAGTGAAGGGGGGACTAGAGAAAATCAGCCCCAGCATTTT. It codes for CAISEGGTRENQPQHF.

This rearrangement joins TRBV6-1 to TRBJ2-3; 10 bases align to TRBD1. The trim removed 7 bases at V and 4 bases at J, leaving 5 bases unmatched. The length of the CDR3 is 14 residues. CDR1 and CDR2 (germline): MNHNS, SASEGT. The DNA for the CDR3 is TGTGCCAGCACCTTGACAGGGGGCGCAGATACGCAGTATTTT. Amino acids: CASTLTGGADTQYF.

This chain links TRBV7-2 with TRBJ2-3; D remains ambiguous. Germline V CDR1 and CDR2: SGHTA, FQGNSA. The CDR3 consists of 14 residues. The V end was cut by 4 bases, the J end by 0 bases, with 8 bases between. The CDR3 loop is CASSSSISTDTQYF. The CDR3 nucleotides are TGTGCCAGCAGCTCCTCTATCAGCACAGATACGCAGTATTTT.

This clone was counted only a few times. This chain connects TRBV7-2 to TRBJ1-2; the D gene is possibly TRBD1 (6 bases). There are 14 residues in the CDR3. V lost 7 bases to trimming and J lost 13 bases, with 25 bases between them. Germline values: CDR1 SGHTA, CDR2 FQGNSA. The CDR3 loop is CASIDRGAIALGTF. DNA of the CDR3: TGTGCCAGCATCGATCGGGGGGCTATTGCGTTAGGCACCTTC.

J is TRBJ1-5 and V is TRBV19, with 8 bases identical to TRBD1. This CDR3 is built from 14 residues. V trimming: 4 bases; J trimming: 5 bases; junction bases outside the gene matches: 4. CDR1 and CDR2 from the germline V gene are LNHDA and SQIVND (reference sequence). The CDR3 sequence: CASSTGTGHQPQHF. The DNA for the CDR3 is TGTGCCAGTAGTACTGGGACAGGTCATCAGCCCCAGCATTTT.

The chain recombines TRBV2 with TRBJ2-3; tentative D call: TRBD2 (7 bases). Germline V gene lookup returns CDR1 SNHLY and CDR2 FYNNEI. V dropped 5 bases and J dropped 4 bases, with 13 bases sitting between them. The CDR3 spans 14 residues. CDR3 in DNA: TGTGCCAGCAGTAGGGGGGGCGGGGCAGATACGCAGTATTTT. Translated, it gives CASSRGGGADTQYF.

The J gene is TRBJ1-1, the V gene TRBV5-6; D is unclear. Germline V lookup: CDR1 SGHDT, CDR2 YYEEEE. Trimming pared 1 base from V and 8 bases from J, leaving 9 bases between. The CDR3 is made up of 12 amino acids. The CDR3 here is CASSLQPAEAFF. The CDR3 DNA reads as TGTGCCAGCAGCTTGCAACCGGCGGAAGCTTTCTTT.

This chain links TRBV18 with TRBJ1-2; D remains unclear. Trimming pared 5 bases from V and 8 bases from J, leaving 15 bases between. CDR1 and CDR2 from the germline V gene are KGHSH and LQKENI. The CDR3 runs 13 residues. The CDR3: CASSIQRSLGYTF. The CDR3, as DNA: TGTGCCAGCTCAATTCAGCGCTCGCTCGGCTACACCTTC.

The V and J genes are TRBV18 and TRBJ2-7; no clear D. Between the trimmed V and J ends, which lost 2 bases and 0 bases, there was a span of 5 bases. CDR1 KGHSH and CDR2 LQKENI come from the germline V gene. The CDR3 covers 13 residues. This chain's CDR3 is CASSPISSYEQYF. CDR3 sequence (DNA): TGTGCCAGCTCACCAATTAGCTCCTACGAGCAGTACTTC.

The gene calls are TRBV27 and TRBJ1-2; D unclear. Trimming took 9 bases from V and 4 from J, leaving 18 bases between them. The CDR3 length is 14 residues. Germline V gene sequence: CDR1 MNHEY, CDR2 SMNVEV (reference sequence). The CDR3 reads CASHPGRLGYGYTF. Written as DNA, the CDR3 is TGTGCCAGTCACCCGGGTCGCTTGGGCTATGGCTACACCTTC.

The chain has TRBV7-2 and TRBJ1-5; a weak D match, TRBD1 (5 bases). V lost 3 bases and J lost 0, with 9 bases in between. Germline CDR1 and CDR2: SGHTA and FQGNSA. CDR3 length: 15 amino acids. This CDR3 reads CASSFQGSSNQPQHF. The CDR3 DNA is TGTGCCAGCAGCTTTCAGGGTAGTAGCAATCAGCCCCAGCATTTT.

V is TRBV7-3 and J is TRBJ1-1; a weak D match, TRBD1 (6 bases). Germline V gene sequence: CDR1 SGHTA, CDR2 FQGTGA. The CDR3 loop spans 13 amino acids. The ends were cut back, 5 bases at V and 6 bases at J, with 13 bases in the middle. The CDR3 is CASSEYRVAEAFF. CDR3 nucleotides: TGTGCCAGCAGCGAATACAGGGTAGCTGAAGCTTTCTTT.

As to this clone: The identical CDR3 is also encoded by other nucleotide sequences in the sample. The chain is built from TRBV5-1 and TRBJ1-6; no firm D call. The CDR3 totals 16 residues. Trimming removed 2 bases at V and 9 bases at J, with 18 bases between. Germline V gene sequence: CDR1 SGHRS, CDR2 YFSETQ. The CDR3 spells CASSLDLNLGSSPLHF. CDR3 in DNA: TGCGCCAGCAGCTTAGACCTTAATCTTGGGAGTTCACCCCTCCACTTT.

V is TRBV6-1 and J is TRBJ1-5; D is undetermined. Between the trimmed V and J ends, which lost 2 bases and 7 bases, there was a span of 9 bases. The CDR3 sequence is 13 residues long. Germline V gene data show CDR1 as MNHNS and CDR2 as SASEGT. CDR3 sequence (DNA): TGTGCCAGCAGTGAACAGGAACGGCAGCCCCAGCATTTT. As protein: CASSEQERQPQHF.

This sequence joins TRBV19 and TRBJ1-5, with TRBD1 matching 8 bases. The CDR3 runs to 14 residues. CDR1 and CDR2 (germline): LNHDA, SQIVND (reference sequence). V shed 6 bases and J 4 bases; nucleotides not matched to a gene: 5. The CDR3 region is CASRGQVSNQPQHF. The CDR3 bases are TGTGCCAGTAGGGGACAGGTCTCGAATCAGCCCCAGCATTTT.

The chain joins TRBV19 to TRBJ1-5; no definite D call. V was trimmed by 5 bases and J by 7 bases, leaving 18 bases between them. Germline lookup yields CDR1 LNHDA and CDR2 SQIVND (reference sequence). The CDR3 spans 15 residues. The CDR3: CASSLPDPSGQPQHF. CDR3 DNA: TGTGCCAGTAGTCTTCCCGACCCCTCTGGGCAGCCCCAGCATTTT.

This chain joins TRBV5-1 and TRBJ1-1; 11 positions agree with TRBD1. Germline loops: CDR1 SGHRS, CDR2 YFSETQ. The CDR3 sequence is 16 residues long. V was clipped by 1 base and J by 2 bases; unmatched bases: 4. CDR3: CASSLPDRGLNTEAFF. DNA for the CDR3: TGCGCCAGCAGCTTGCCGGACAGGGGGCTAAACACTGAAGCTTTCTTT.

This clone was seen a few times. V usage is TRBV30 and J usage is TRBJ1-2, with D maybe TRBD1 (5 bases). Between the trimmed V and J ends, which lost 2 bases and 4 bases, there was a span of 11 bases. Germline lookup yields CDR1 GTSNPN and CDR2 SVGIG (reference sequence). This CDR3 region has 13 residues. DNA of the CDR3: TGTGCCTGGAGTATTAGGGGATCCTATGGCTACACCTTC. Its translation is CAWSIRGSYGYTF.

V gene TRBV7-6 combines with J gene TRBJ2-1; D uncertain. CDR3 length: 14 residues. Germline CDR1 is SGHVS and CDR2 is FNYEAQ. With 1 base removed from V and 7 bases from J, the gap between germline ends came to 11 bases. CDR3 bases: TGTGCCAGCAGCTTAGGCGGTAGGTGGAATGAGCAGTTCTTC. Translated: CASSLGGRWNEQFF.

This clone was seen a single time. The genes are TRBV7-9 and TRBJ2-5; D is perhaps TRBD1 (6 bases). CDR1 is SEHNR, CDR2 FQNEAQ, per germline (reference sequence). The V end was cut by 4 bases, the J end by 2 bases, with 14 bases between. The CDR3 has 15 residues. CDR3 DNA: TGTGCCAGCAGCTCATCACAGGGTTGGCAAGAGACCCAGTACTTC. Translating it yields CASSSSQGWQETQYF.

The rearrangement links TRBV7-9 to TRBJ2-3, with D unresolved. The CDR3 contains 16 residues. CDR1 and CDR2 from the germline V gene are SEHNR and FQNEAQ (reference sequence). Trimming stripped 6 bases from V and 1 base from J, with 17 bases between. In nucleotides, the CDR3 is TGTGCCAGCAGTTACGGCGGACGGAGCCGCACAGATACGCAGTATTTT. As protein: CASSYGGRSRTDTQYF. Full variable domain (outside the CDR3, taken from reference TRBV7-9 and TRBJ2-3): DTGVSQNPRHKITKRGQNVTFRCDPISEHNRLYWYRQTLGQGPEFLTYFQNEAQLEKSRLLSDRFSAERPKGSFSTLEIQRTEQGDSAMYLCASSYGGRSRTDTQYFGPGTRLTVL.

This clone was found a few times. The chain has TRBV30 and TRBJ1-1; weak D call: TRBD1 (5 bases). Germline CDR1 and CDR2: GTSNPN and SVGIG (reference sequence). V was shortened by 2 bases and J by 6 bases, with 10 bases between the two germline ends. The CDR3 length is 12 residues. CDR3 protein: CAWSRGSAEAFF. CDR3 in DNA: TGTGCCTGGAGTCGGGGGTCGGCTGAAGCTTTCTTT.

This sequence joins TRBV5-6 and TRBJ1-4, with 7 nucleotides matching TRBD1. CDR3 length: 13 residues. CDR1 and CDR2 (germline): SGHDT, YYEEEE. Trimming cost V 5 bases and J 10 bases; bases outside gene matches: 8. The CDR3 nucleotides are TGTGCCAGCAGTCTGAACCAGGGGGGAAAACTGTTTTTT. It specifies CASSLNQGGKLFF.

This rearrangement joins TRBV19 to TRBJ2-7, with 10 bases that match TRBD1. The germline V gene has CDR1 LNHDA and CDR2 SQIVND (reference sequence). Trimming removed 0 bases from V and 3 bases from J; junction bases left unmatched: 8. The CDR3 is 17 residues long. The chain's CDR3 is CASSIDLLTGGHYEQYF. For the CDR3, the DNA is TGTGCCAGTAGTATAGACCTACTGACAGGGGGCCACTACGAGCAGTACTTC.

The chain recombines TRBV27 with TRBJ2-1; D unresolved. Looked up from germline, CDR1 is MNHEY and CDR2 is SMNVEV (reference sequence). The CDR3 runs 14 residues. V shed 2 bases and J shed 3 bases, with 8 bases lying between them. Written as DNA, the CDR3 is TGTGCCAGCAGTTTAACTTCTCTCTACAATGAGCAGTTCTTC. This sequence encodes CASSLTSLYNEQFF.

This clone was picked up one time. The chain couples TRBV6-1 to TRBJ1-2, with D possibly TRBD1 on 6 matching bases. This CDR3 has 13 residues. V shed 6 bases and J shed 2 bases, with 10 bases lying between them. CDR1 and CDR2 from the germline V gene are MNHNS and SASEGT. In nucleotides, the CDR3 is TGTGCCAGCAGACATACAGGGAACTATGGCTACACCTTC. It translates to CASRHTGNYGYTF.

Notes on this clone: The junction departs from germline at one end; a sequencing error may be responsible. In the same sample, other DNA sequences code for this CDR3. V usage is TRBV23-1 and J usage is TRBJ1-1, with D perhaps TRBD1 (5 bases). TRBV23-1 is annotated as an ORF whose role is uncertain. The CDR3 is made up of 18 amino acids. The CDR3, as DNA: TGCGCCAGCAGTCAAAAACTCCCGTGGGGGGTTATGTGCACTGAAGCCTTCTTT. Protein product: CASSQKLPWGVMCTEAFF.

The chain is built from TRBV6-1 and TRBJ1-2, with D perhaps TRBD1 (6 bases). The CDR3 sequence is 11 residues long. Germline CDR1 is MNHNS and CDR2 is SASEGT. V gave up 6 bases and J gave up 7 bases, with 9 bases separating them. In nucleotides, the CDR3 is TGTGCCAGCAGAGGACAGTCTGGCTACACCTTC. Translating gives CASRGQSGYTF.